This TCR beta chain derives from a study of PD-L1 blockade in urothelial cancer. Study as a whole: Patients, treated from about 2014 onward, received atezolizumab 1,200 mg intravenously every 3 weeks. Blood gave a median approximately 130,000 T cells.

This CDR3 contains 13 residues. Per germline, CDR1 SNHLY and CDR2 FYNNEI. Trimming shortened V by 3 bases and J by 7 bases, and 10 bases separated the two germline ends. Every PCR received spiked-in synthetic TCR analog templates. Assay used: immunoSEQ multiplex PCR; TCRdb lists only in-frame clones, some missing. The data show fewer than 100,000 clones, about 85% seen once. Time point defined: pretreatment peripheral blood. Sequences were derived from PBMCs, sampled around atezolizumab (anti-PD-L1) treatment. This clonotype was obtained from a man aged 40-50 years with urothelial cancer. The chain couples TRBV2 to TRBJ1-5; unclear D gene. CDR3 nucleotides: TGTGCCAGCAGTGACGGGGAAGTCCAGCCCCAGCATTTT. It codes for CASSDGEVQPQHF.